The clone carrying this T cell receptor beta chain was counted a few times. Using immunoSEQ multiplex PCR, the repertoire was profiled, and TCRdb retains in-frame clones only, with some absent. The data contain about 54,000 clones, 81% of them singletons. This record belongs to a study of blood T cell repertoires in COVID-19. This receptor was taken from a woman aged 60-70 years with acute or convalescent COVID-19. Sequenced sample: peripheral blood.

The CDR3 loop reads CASSLAGRGKAFF. The CDR3 region has the DNA TGTGCCAGCAGTTTGGCAGGGCGGGGGAAAGCTTTCTTT. The chain combines TRBV12-3 or TRBV12-4 with TRBJ1-1; the D gene is possibly TRBD1 (5 bases). The CDR3 sequence is 13 residues long. V lost 3 bases to trimming and J lost 9 bases, with 14 bases between them.